This T cell receptor (beta chain) was captured by sequencing in a study of blood T cell repertoires in COVID-19. This clone was counted only a few times. Sequencing was performed with immunoSEQ multiplex PCR; in TCRdb, only in-frame clones are kept and a portion is missing. The sample lists about 180,000 clones; roughly 82% were seen once. After removal of 6 bases from V and 11 bases from J, the junction contained 6 bases not matched to a gene. The CDR3 totals 11 residues. The germline CDR1 and CDR2 sequences are LNHDA and SQIVND (reference sequence). The receptor was isolated from a woman aged 70-85 years with acute or convalescent COVID-19. The specimen was peripheral blood. The V gene is TRBV19, the J gene TRBJ1-1; TRBD1 matches 7 bases. CDR3 sequence reads: CASSTGANAFF. The CDR3 DNA is TGTGCCAGTAGCACAGGGGCGAATGCTTTCTTT.